The source of this T cell receptor beta chain is a study of T cell responses to AZD1222 COVID-19 vaccine (dated by TCRdb to about 2021). At the level of the whole study: A total of 230 to 250 trial participants underwent TCR sequencing, of whom some 210 received two doses of AZD1222 and some 25 received two doses of the MenACWY control vaccine. Trial participants were enrolled by age into subgroups of 18-55, 56-69 and 70-plus years, and about 150, 27 and 61 TCR-sequenced participants, respectively, were included in these subgroups. The full study reports these points: Spike-specific TCR breadth and depth rose significantly after two AZD1222 doses compared with day 0 and with MenACWY recipients. Nearly half of unique spike-specific TCRs reportedly recognized epitopes outside regions mutated in the B.1.351 and B.1.1.7 variants. The whole spike protein was spanned by vaccine-associated CD4 TCRs, and dominant responses were seen in regions 160-218 and 743-854. Conclusions about previously exposed vaccinees are limited because only six or seven AZD1222 recipients were SARS-CoV-2 seropositive at baseline. In the small 56-69-year group, the increase in depth fell short of significance, most likely because of low power. No day 14 peak-response samples were available, so repertoires were characterized only after the peak T cell response. Participants were mostly white British and included more females than males, and it was suggested by the authors that clonal diversity may have been underestimated.

Regarding this clone: This receptor's antigen is unknown. No base qualities exist here, and no much larger clone lies one base off it.

The time point label on this specimen signifies: baseline before first vaccination. In light of the paper, this sample's treatment or condition label describes: meningococcal conjugate vaccine given as trial control. The vaccinee samples were drawn from two UK trials, COV001 and COV002, one of which was a single-blind randomized controlled phase 2/3 trial testing AZD1222 (ChAdOx1 nCoV-19) in healthy adults. For TCRbeta chain sequencing, PBMC samples from trial participants were taken at day 0 and at day 28 after the second dose. The CDR3 regions of human TCRbeta chains were analyzed by immunosequencing. As for the original processing: TCRs in the repertoires were compared against a reference library of SARS-CoV-2-specific TCRs that had been generated with the MIRA antigen-specificity platform. Breadth meant the fraction of unique TCRs that were SARS-CoV-2-associated, whereas depth meant the fraction of total T cells that were SARS-CoV-2-associated. Using the MIRA data, every spike-specific TCR was mapped to the spike region that the TCR reacted to and assigned to either a CD4 or a CD8 class. Log10-transformed breadth and depth values were compared by one-way ANOVA with Sidak's multiple comparisons tests. In TCRdb, the immuneACCESS table is reduced to in-frame sequences with V and J assigned. These tables do not hold every clone; where another copy was compared, an unresolved V gene accounts for under half, and the others remain unexplained. The DNA was the basis for D and trimming; V, J and clone size are from that table. The sample records around 110,000 clones, 80% to 90% of which are singletons. Of the sample, roughly 4.3% is held by the ten largest clones.

The germline V gene sets CDR1 to SGHDT and CDR2 to YYEEEE. Trimming takes 1 base from V and 0 bases from J, and the germline ends sit 14 bases apart. From cysteine to phenylalanine, the CDR3 is 17 amino acids long. CDR3 DNA is the only sequence kept; it has 51 bases, read in frame from the first base. The receptor's source is an adult in good health. This specimen consisted of peripheral blood, obtained on day 0 of MenACWY control vaccination. The sequence links TRBV5-6 to TRBJ1-5, with a weak D call of TRBD1 (6 bases match). The bases are TGTGCCAGCAGCTTGCTGCGACAGGATTATAGCAATCAGCCCCAGCATTTT. It codes for CASSLLRQDYSNQPQHF.